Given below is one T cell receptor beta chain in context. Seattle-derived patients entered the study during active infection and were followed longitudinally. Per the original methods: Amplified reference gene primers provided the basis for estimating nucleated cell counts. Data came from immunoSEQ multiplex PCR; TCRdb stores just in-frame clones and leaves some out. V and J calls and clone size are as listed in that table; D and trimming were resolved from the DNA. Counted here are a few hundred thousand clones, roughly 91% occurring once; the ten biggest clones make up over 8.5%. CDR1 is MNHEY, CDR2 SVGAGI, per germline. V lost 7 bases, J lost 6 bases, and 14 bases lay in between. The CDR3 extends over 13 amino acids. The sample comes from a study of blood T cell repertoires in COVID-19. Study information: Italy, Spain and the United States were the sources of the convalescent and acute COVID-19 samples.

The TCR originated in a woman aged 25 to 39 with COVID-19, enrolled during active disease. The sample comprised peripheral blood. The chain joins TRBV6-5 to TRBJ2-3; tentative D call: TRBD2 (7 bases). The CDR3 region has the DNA TGTGCCAGCACCGGGGGGCCATTCGATACGCAGTATTTT. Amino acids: CASTGGPFDTQYF.